Sequencing of this T cell receptor beta chain was carried out in a study of T cells after posttransplantation cyclophosphamide. Findings and limits, study-wide: Later blood repertoires were often dominated by clones from the donor CD8+ memory compartment. TRB clonality was highly associated with recipient CMV seropositivity and reactivation. TRB overlap between skin or GI tissue T cells and blood was limited.

Some clones are missing from TCRdb's copy, which holds only in-frame ones; the method was immunoSEQ multiplex PCR. The sample contains around 20,000 clones, around 98% of which appear only once. A note on this clone: Its specificity is not known.

Cells defined as naive were viable CD3+CD4+ or CD3+CD8+ and CCR7+CD45RA+CD45RO-CD95-CD27+CD28+. On the day of bone marrow donation, the related graft donor provided peripheral blood. V dropped 1 base and J dropped 6; count of bases not matched to a gene: 6. Germline V lookup: CDR1 SGHTA, CDR2 FQGNSA. This CDR3 comprises 16 residues. This TCR was recovered from a man between 50 and 59 years old in good health, CMV-negative, and a related stem cell transplant donor. The chain has TRBV7-2 and TRBJ1-5; 10 bases are a match to TRBD1. Sequencing input: naive CD4+ T cells sorted from PBMCs. The CDR3 protein is CASSLGGQGVGQPQHF. CDR3 nucleotide sequence: TGTGCCAGCAGCTTAGGAGGACAGGGGGTAGGTCAGCCCCAGCATTTT.